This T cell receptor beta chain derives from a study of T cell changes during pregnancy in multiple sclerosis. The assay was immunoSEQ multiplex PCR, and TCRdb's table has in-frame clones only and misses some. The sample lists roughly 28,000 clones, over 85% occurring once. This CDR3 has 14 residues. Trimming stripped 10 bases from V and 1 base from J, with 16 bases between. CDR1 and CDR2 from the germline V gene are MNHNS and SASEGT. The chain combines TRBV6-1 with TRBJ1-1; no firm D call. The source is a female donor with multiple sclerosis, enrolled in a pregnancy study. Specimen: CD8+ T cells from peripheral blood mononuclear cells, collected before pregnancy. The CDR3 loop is CATFPWEPNTEAFF. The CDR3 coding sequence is TGTGCCACCTTCCCTTGGGAGCCGAACACTGAAGCTTTCTTT.